Listed here are 12 T cell receptor beta chains from one sample, sequenced in a study of blood T cell repertoires in COVID-19. Some clones are missing from TCRdb's copy, which holds only in-frame ones; the method was immunoSEQ multiplex PCR. This sample has 84,000 or so clones, with approximately 88% found just once. The source material was peripheral blood. The receptors stem from a man aged 55 to 70 with acute or convalescent COVID-19.

Here the CDR3 reads CSASGLAEVGQFF. The CDR3 region has the DNA TGCAGTGCTAGTGGGCTAGCCGAAGTTGGGCAGTTCTTC. The chain recombines TRBV20-1 with TRBJ2-1, with TRBD2 as a possible D gene (5 bases). Per germline, CDR1 DFQATT and CDR2 SNEGSKA (reference sequence). V was pared by 3 bases and J by 12 bases, with 18 bases between. CDR3 length: 13 amino acids.

The chain combines TRBV9 with TRBJ2-5; 8 bases line up with TRBD1. The germline CDR1 and CDR2 sequences are SGDLS and YYNGEE. V gave up 4 bases and J gave up 4 bases; unmatched junction bases: 12. The CDR3 sequence is 16 residues long. The CDR3 is CASSSLTGAVGETQYF. CDR3 in DNA: TGTGCCAGCAGCAGTTTGACAGGGGCCGTTGGAGAGACCCAGTACTTC.

The CDR3 DNA reads TGCGCCAGCAGCGAGGGACAGGCCCCCGGTTTTAGTGAAGCTTTCTTT. Encoded protein: CASSEGQAPGFSEAFF. This chain joins TRBV5-1 and TRBJ1-1; 8 nucleotides align to TRBD1. Germline values: CDR1 SGHRS, CDR2 YFSETQ. The CDR3 totals 16 residues. The J segment lost 7 bases and the V segment lost 4 bases, leaving 15 bases of the junction unmatched.

The chain uses TRBV5-5 and TRBJ1-6; the match to TRBD1 covers 9 bases. The V gene end was trimmed by 0 bases and the J gene end by 10 bases; junction bases not matched to a gene: 2. The CDR3 sequence is 14 residues long. Germline V gene lookup returns CDR1 SGHKS and CDR2 YYEKEE (reference sequence). This CDR3 is CASSLETGGSPLHF. Here the CDR3 DNA reads TGTGCCAGCAGCTTGGAGACAGGGGGGTCACCCCTCCACTTT. The whole variable domain, remainder taken from reference TRBV5-5 and TRBJ1-6, is DAGVTQSPTHLIKTRGQQVTLRCSPISGHKSVSWYQQVLGQGPQFIFQYYEKEERGRGNFPDRFSARQFPNYSSELNVNALLLGDSALYLCASSLETGGSPLHFGNGTRLTVT.

J is TRBJ1-2 and V is TRBV6-4; D uncertain. The CDR3 is 13 residues long. Germline V gives CDR1 MRHNA, CDR2 SNTAGT. The V end lost 2 bases, the J end lost 7 bases, and 11 bases lay between the germline ends. The CDR3 sequence: CASSDGMEGGYTF. DNA of the CDR3: TGTGCCAGCAGTGACGGTATGGAGGGTGGCTACACCTTC.

This chain's CDR3 is CASSPRQGNFYGYTF. As DNA, the CDR3 is TGTGCCAGCAGCCCCAGACAGGGGAATTTCTATGGCTACACCTTC. The chain combines TRBV9 with TRBJ1-2; 8 bases are shared with TRBD1. This CDR3 has 15 amino acids. Germline loops: CDR1 SGDLS, CDR2 YYNGEE. The V gene end was trimmed by 4 bases and the J gene end by 4 bases; junction bases not matched to a gene: 9.

CDR3 sequence reads: CASSKQGAVNTEAFF. CDR3 sequence (DNA): TGTGCCAGTAGTAAACAGGGGGCGGTGAACACTGAAGCTTTCTTT. V gene TRBV19 combines with J gene TRBJ1-1; 9 bases are shared with TRBD1. Germline V CDR1 and CDR2: LNHDA, SQIVND (reference sequence). V was pared by 4 bases and J by 0 bases, with 3 bases of the junction left unmatched. The CDR3 covers 15 residues. The full variable domain, with the rest looked up from reference TRBV19 and TRBJ1-1, is DGGITQSPKYLFRKEGQNVTLSCEQNLNHDAMYWYRQDPGQGLRLIYYSQIVNDFQKGDIAEGYSVSREKKESFPLTVTSAQKNPTAFYLCASSKQGAVNTEAFFGQGTRLTVV.

The chain recombines TRBV19 with TRBJ2-5, with TRBD1 matching over 10 bases. The V and J ends lost 5 bases and 4 bases, in that order; junction bases with no gene match: 10. The CDR3 contains 16 residues. Per the germline V gene, CDR1 is LNHDA and CDR2 is SQIVND (reference sequence). For the CDR3, the DNA is TGTGCCAGTAGTCTCTACTCGGGACAGGGGAGAGAGACCCAGTACTTC. Protein sequence: CASSLYSGQGRETQYF.

This chain joins TRBV6-1 and TRBJ1-2, with D possibly matching TRBD1 (6 bases). The V gene lost 1 base and the J gene lost 3 bases, with 12 bases spanning the gap. CDR3 length equals 15 residues. The germline CDR1 and CDR2 sequences are MNHNS and SASEGT. In DNA, the CDR3 is TGTGCCAGCAGTGAAGGACCGGGACACGACTATGGCTACACCTTC. Amino acid sequence: CASSEGPGHDYGYTF.

This clone has a handful of counts. The V and J genes are TRBV24-1 and TRBJ1-3; D call uncertain. The CDR3 runs to 17 residues. Germline CDR1 reads KGHDR; CDR2 reads SFDVKD. V was trimmed by 2 bases and J by 0 bases, leaving 13 bases between them. This CDR3 is CATSDWRTAASGNTIYF. The CDR3 bases are TGTGCCACCAGTGATTGGAGGACTGCCGCCTCTGGAAACACCATATATTTT.

CDR3 nucleotides: TGTGCCAGCAGCTTCCCCGGGGCGGGGGCTTTCTTT. This translates into CASSFPGAGAFF. The genes are TRBV6-2 or TRBV6-3 and TRBJ1-1; a weak D match, TRBD1 (5 bases). V lost 6 bases, J lost 11 bases, and 16 bases lay in between. The length of the CDR3 is 12 residues. The germline gives CDR1 MNHEY, CDR2 SVGEGT.

V usage is TRBV7-9 and J usage is TRBJ1-2; 8 bases are shared with TRBD1. CDR1 and CDR2 from the germline V gene are SEHNR and FQNEAQ (reference sequence). This CDR3 is 17 amino acids long. Trimming cost V 6 bases and J 3 bases; bases outside gene matches: 15. As DNA, the CDR3 is TGTGCCAGCAGTTACACTTTGGACAGGGAAGGGGACTATGGCTACACCTTC. It translates to CASSYTLDREGDYGYTF.